This entry lists 5 T cell receptor beta chains sequenced from one sample in a study of blood T cells in healthy people across ages (dated by TCRdb to 2015 to 2017). To prepare the library, 5' RACE was applied. TCRdb records Illumina HiSeq 2500 as the sequencer. A second PCR of about 6 to 11 cycles was performed with a sample-barcoded 5' primer and a J-beta primer mix. TCRdb applied fastp at Q25 and MiXCR to the public reads, then kept only in-frame beta chains. One record per CDR3 amino acid sequence lists the most common genes and DNA. In all, the sample holds 910,000 or so distinct CDR3 sequences, and roughly 50% of those were seen once. Around a fifth of the sample comes from the top ten. What was sequenced was blood. These receptors all stem from a woman in her fifties or sixties in good health.

The V and J genes are TRBV21-1 and TRBJ2-7; the table's D call, TRBD1, has no DNA check behind it. TRBV21-1 is designated a pseudogene. The CDR3 is 13 amino acids. CDR3 loop: CASRGRDFVTRYF. CDR3 nucleotide sequence: TGTGCCAGCAGGGGCAGGGATTTTGTGACCCGGTACTTC.

The CDR3 here is CSAEGGGKAQSQHF. CDR3 nucleotide sequence: TGCAGTGCTGAGGGGGGAGGGAAAGCACAGTCCCAGCATTTT. The V call is TRBV20-1, the J call TRBJ1-5; D might be TRBD1 (6 bases). Germline CDR1 and CDR2: DFQATT and SNEGSKA (reference sequence). There are 14 residues in the CDR3. The V end was cut by 5 bases, the J end by 11 bases, with 22 bases between.

This clonotype turned up a few times. The V gene is TRBV7-9, the J gene TRBJ2-2, with D maybe TRBD2 (6 bases). The CDR3 length is 14 residues. Germline CDR1 and CDR2: SEHNR and FQNEAQ (reference sequence). Trimming cost V 4 bases and J 4 bases, with 10 bases left between them. The CDR3 loop is CASSYGLSTGELFF. In nucleotides, the CDR3 is TGTGCCAGCAGCTATGGACTATCCACCGGGGAGCTGTTTTTT. Full variable domain (outside the CDR3, taken from reference TRBV7-9 and TRBJ2-2): DTGVSQNPRHKITKRGQNVTFRCDPISEHNRLYWYRQTLGQGPEFLTYFQNEAQLEKSRLLSDRFSAERPKGSFSTLEIQRTEQGDSAMYLCASSYGLSTGELFFGEGSRLTVL.

V usage is TRBV20-1 and J usage is TRBJ2-1; D unclear. The germline CDR1 and CDR2 sequences are DFQATT and SNEGSKA (reference sequence). CDR3 length: 12 amino acids. CDR3 nucleotide sequence: TGCAATGCCAGCCGCAATCGGGATGAGCAGTTCTTC. Translating it yields CNASRNRDEQFF.

The chain recombines TRBV4-2 with TRBJ2-5; D call uncertain. This CDR3 contains 16 residues. Germline CDR1 LGHNA, CDR2 YNFKEQ. The ends were cut back, 0 bases at V and 1 base at J, with 12 bases in the middle. The CDR3 region has the DNA TGTGCCAGCAGCCAAGATCGAGGCAGATCCCAAGAGACCCAGTACTTC. Protein: CASSQDRGRSQETQYF.